The 13 T cell receptor beta chains below come from one sample, sequenced in a study of T cells in localized non-small cell lung cancer. The table came from immunoSEQ multiplex PCR; TCRdb's copy has only in-frame clones and leaves some out. Among over 45,000 clones listed, around 86% were seen once. Sequencing used PBMCs, obtained before any cancer treatment. The receptor set was obtained from a female donor with stage II lung adenocarcinoma.

In the case of this clone: The junction and the germline gene differ at one end; a read error may be behind it. The chain employs TRBV7-4 and TRBJ1-5; D gene ambiguous. The CDR3 is made up of 9 amino acids. Germline V gene sequence: CDR1 SGHVT, CDR2 SQSDAQ. CDR3 in DNA: TGTGCCAGCAGGCCCTCTCCCGCATTT. Its protein product is CASRPSPAF.

J is TRBJ1-3 and V is TRBV7-9; 9 nucleotides match TRBD1. J gave up 4 bases and V 3 bases, and 7 bases lay outside the gene matches. Germline lookup yields CDR1 SEHNR and CDR2 FQNEAQ (reference sequence). The length of the CDR3 is 16 residues. The CDR3 reads CASSFAGTGIGNTIYF. CDR3 bases: TGTGCCAGCAGCTTCGCAGGGACAGGGATCGGAAACACCATATATTTT.

Only one count was recorded for this clone. This chain joins TRBV5-1 and TRBJ2-7; D is unclear. V was trimmed by 0 bases and J by 0 bases, leaving 7 bases between them. This CDR3 has 14 residues. CDR1 is SGHRS and CDR2 is YFSETQ in the germline V gene. The CDR3 nucleotides are TGCGCCAGCAGCTTGGACCCGAGCTCCTACGAGCAGTACTTC. Its translation: CASSLDPSSYEQYF.

The count of this clone is one. The CDR3 reads CASSRLRGSEQFF. CDR3 nucleotides: TGTGCCAGCAGCCGTTTACGGGGAAGTGAGCAGTTCTTC. The chain links TRBV11-3 to TRBJ2-1; possibly TRBD2 for D (5 bases). The V end lost 5 bases, the J end lost 9 bases, and 14 bases lay between the germline ends. The CDR3 has 13 amino acids. Germline lookup yields CDR1 SGHNT and CDR2 YENEEA. The full variable domain, in which reference TRBV11-3 and TRBJ2-1 provide the parts outside the CDR3, is EAGVVQSPRYKIIEKKQPVAFWCNPISGHNTLYWYLQNLGQGPELLIRYENEEAVDDSQLPKDRFSAERLKGVDSTLKIQPAELGDSAVYLCASSRLRGSEQFFGPGTRLTVL.

The chain carries TRBV6-5 and TRBJ2-7, with D maybe TRBD1 (6 bases). CDR3 length: 15 amino acids. CDR1 and CDR2 (germline): MNHEY, SVGAGI. V gave up 5 bases and J gave up 1 base, with 15 bases separating them. The CDR3 loop reads CASSPPRDTSYEQYF. The CDR3 nucleotides read TGTGCCAGCAGTCCTCCCCGGGACACATCCTACGAGCAGTACTTC.

The V and J genes are TRBV18 and TRBJ1-4; the D is unclear. V was pared by 3 bases and J by 6 bases, with 8 bases between. Germline V lookup: CDR1 KGHSH, CDR2 LQKENI. The CDR3 extends over 13 amino acids. The CDR3 DNA sequence: TGTGCCAGCTCACCGGATATTCATGAAAAACTGTTTTTT. Translated, it gives CASSPDIHEKLFF.

With respect to this clone: A junction boundary mismatches the germline segment, possibly from a read error. V is TRBV11-2 and J is TRBJ1-1; D gene uncertain. This CDR3 spans 13 amino acids. Germline V lookup: CDR1 SGHAT, CDR2 FQNNGV. CDR3 sequence (DNA): TGTGCCAGCAGCCTAGATTTTGGCACTGAAGCTTTCTTT. It is translated as CASSLDFGTEAFF.

CDR3: CASSKKSQEAYNEQFF. The CDR3 DNA is TGTGCCAGCAGCAAGAAATCGCAGGAAGCCTACAATGAGCAGTTCTTC. The chain uses TRBV21-1 and TRBJ2-1; TRBD1 is the table's D call and was not checked against the DNA. TRBV21-1 is a listed pseudogene. This CDR3 contains 16 residues.

The rearrangement joins TRBV18 to TRBJ2-3; D might be TRBD2 (5 bases). This CDR3 region has 14 residues. Germline V gives CDR1 KGHSH, CDR2 LQKENI. Trimming shortened V by 3 bases and J by 3 bases, and 10 bases separated the two germline ends. For the CDR3, the DNA is TGTGCCAGCTCACCTGACCGGACTACAGATACGCAGTATTTT. Amino acid sequence: CASSPDRTTDTQYF.

The chain links TRBV11-2 to TRBJ1-5, with a possible D match to TRBD1 (6 bases). This CDR3 spans 14 amino acids. Germline V lookup: CDR1 SGHAT, CDR2 FQNNGV. With 5 bases removed from V and 3 bases from J, the gap between germline ends came to 11 bases. This CDR3 is CASSHDRFNQPQHF. DNA for the CDR3: TGTGCCAGCAGCCACGACAGGTTCAATCAGCCCCAGCATTTT. Full variable domain (outside the CDR3, taken from reference TRBV11-2 and TRBJ1-5): EAGVAQSPRYKIIEKRQSVAFWCNPISGHATLYWYQQILGQGPKLLIQFQNNGVVDDSQLPKDRFSAERLKGVDSTLKIQPAKLEDSAVYLCASSHDRFNQPQHFGDGTRLSIL.

The chain couples TRBV7-6 to TRBJ1-5; D perhaps matches TRBD1 (6 bases). Germline lookup yields CDR1 SGHVS and CDR2 FNYEAQ. The CDR3 has 16 amino acids. Trimming pared 4 bases from V and 4 bases from J, leaving 17 bases between. The CDR3 sequence is CASSYKRGCRNQPQHF. CDR3 DNA sequence: TGTGCCAGCAGCTACAAGAGGGGGTGTAGGAATCAGCCCCAGCATTTT.

This clone was recorded once. The chain employs TRBV7-8 and TRBJ1-3; no clear D gene. CDR3 length equals 14 residues. Trimming left V 1 base short and J 0 bases short, with 4 bases between. CDR1 SGHVS and CDR2 FQNEAQ come from the germline V gene. CDR3 sequence: CASSLDPSGNTIYF. CDR3 sequence (DNA): TGTGCCAGCAGCTTAGACCCCTCTGGAAACACCATATATTTT.

The chain combines TRBV6-1 with TRBJ2-3; no definite D call. This CDR3 region has 15 residues. Germline V gene data show CDR1 as MNHNS and CDR2 as SASEGT. The ends were cut back, 4 bases at V and 6 bases at J, with 17 bases in the middle. CDR3: CASSVTRSQVDTQYF. In DNA, the CDR3 is TGTGCCAGCAGTGTGACGAGGTCTCAGGTGGATACGCAGTATTTT.